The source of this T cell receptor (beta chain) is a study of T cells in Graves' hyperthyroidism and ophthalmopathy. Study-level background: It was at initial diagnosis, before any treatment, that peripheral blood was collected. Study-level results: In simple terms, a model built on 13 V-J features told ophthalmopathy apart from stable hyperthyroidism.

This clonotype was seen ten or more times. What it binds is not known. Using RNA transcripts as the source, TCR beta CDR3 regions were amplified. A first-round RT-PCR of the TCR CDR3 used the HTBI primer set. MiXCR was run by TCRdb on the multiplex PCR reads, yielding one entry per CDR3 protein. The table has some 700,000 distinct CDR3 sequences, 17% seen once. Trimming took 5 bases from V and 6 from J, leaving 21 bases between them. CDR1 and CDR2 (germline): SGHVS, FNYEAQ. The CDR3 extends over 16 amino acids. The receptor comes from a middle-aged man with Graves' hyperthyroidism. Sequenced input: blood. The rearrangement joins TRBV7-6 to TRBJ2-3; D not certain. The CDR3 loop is CASSASSGSGGDTQYF. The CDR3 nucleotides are TGTGCCAGCAGCGCTTCTTCCGGGTCGGGTGGCGATACGCAGTATTTT. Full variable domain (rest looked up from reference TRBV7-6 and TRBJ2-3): GAGVSQSPRYKVTKRGQDVALRCDPISGHVSLYWYRQALGQGPEFLTYFNYEAQQDKSGLPNDRFSAERPEGSISTLTIQRTEQRDSAMYRCASSASSGSGGDTQYFGPGTRLTVL.